This paragraph reports one T cell receptor (beta chain). This specimen belongs to a study of blood T cell repertoires in COVID-19. Whole-study context: In each case, the material was cDNA or gDNA derived from T cells, B-cell-depleted T cells, or PBMCs.

The CDR3 has 14 residues. Unmatched junction bases numbered 8, after V lost 5 bases and J lost 8 bases. CDR1 is SEHNR, CDR2 FQNEAQ, per germline (reference sequence). Only in-frame clones appear in the TCRdb table, and some are missing; sequencing was by immunoSEQ multiplex PCR. The table records 80,000 to 100,000 clones, 75% to 90% of them present only once. Input material: peripheral blood. The rearrangement joins TRBV7-9 to TRBJ2-1; 8 nucleotides align to TRBD1. This clonotype was obtained from a woman aged 70-85 years with acute or convalescent COVID-19. The CDR3 is CASSPGQGRDEQFF. Here the CDR3 DNA reads TGTGCCAGCAGCCCCGGACAGGGACGGGATGAGCAGTTCTTC.